The sample holds a few counts of the clone carrying this T cell receptor beta chain. Its antigen is still unknown. The protocol was immunoSEQ multiplex PCR, while the TCRdb copy is restricted to in-frame clones and leaves out a portion. The table includes over 95,000 clones, roughly 90% detected once. The sample belongs to a study of T cell responses to AZD1222 COVID-19 vaccine. Study outcomes and limitations: A mostly white British donor set with more females was recruited, and clonal diversity was possibly underestimated. The number of AZD1222 recipients seropositive at baseline was only five to seven.

The germline V and J ends were trimmed by 8 bases and 0 bases, with 7 bases remaining between them. The CDR3 is 12 amino acids. Germline CDR1 and CDR2: LGHDT and YNNKEL (reference sequence). Sequences were derived from peripheral blood, sampled on day 0 of AZD1222 vaccination. This TCR derives from an adult in good health. This chain joins TRBV3-1 (or the pseudogene TRBV3-2) and TRBJ1-1; no clear D gene. In nucleotides, the CDR3 is TGTGCCAGCCGCGGTATGAACACTGAAGCTTTCTTT. This sequence encodes CASRGMNTEAFF.